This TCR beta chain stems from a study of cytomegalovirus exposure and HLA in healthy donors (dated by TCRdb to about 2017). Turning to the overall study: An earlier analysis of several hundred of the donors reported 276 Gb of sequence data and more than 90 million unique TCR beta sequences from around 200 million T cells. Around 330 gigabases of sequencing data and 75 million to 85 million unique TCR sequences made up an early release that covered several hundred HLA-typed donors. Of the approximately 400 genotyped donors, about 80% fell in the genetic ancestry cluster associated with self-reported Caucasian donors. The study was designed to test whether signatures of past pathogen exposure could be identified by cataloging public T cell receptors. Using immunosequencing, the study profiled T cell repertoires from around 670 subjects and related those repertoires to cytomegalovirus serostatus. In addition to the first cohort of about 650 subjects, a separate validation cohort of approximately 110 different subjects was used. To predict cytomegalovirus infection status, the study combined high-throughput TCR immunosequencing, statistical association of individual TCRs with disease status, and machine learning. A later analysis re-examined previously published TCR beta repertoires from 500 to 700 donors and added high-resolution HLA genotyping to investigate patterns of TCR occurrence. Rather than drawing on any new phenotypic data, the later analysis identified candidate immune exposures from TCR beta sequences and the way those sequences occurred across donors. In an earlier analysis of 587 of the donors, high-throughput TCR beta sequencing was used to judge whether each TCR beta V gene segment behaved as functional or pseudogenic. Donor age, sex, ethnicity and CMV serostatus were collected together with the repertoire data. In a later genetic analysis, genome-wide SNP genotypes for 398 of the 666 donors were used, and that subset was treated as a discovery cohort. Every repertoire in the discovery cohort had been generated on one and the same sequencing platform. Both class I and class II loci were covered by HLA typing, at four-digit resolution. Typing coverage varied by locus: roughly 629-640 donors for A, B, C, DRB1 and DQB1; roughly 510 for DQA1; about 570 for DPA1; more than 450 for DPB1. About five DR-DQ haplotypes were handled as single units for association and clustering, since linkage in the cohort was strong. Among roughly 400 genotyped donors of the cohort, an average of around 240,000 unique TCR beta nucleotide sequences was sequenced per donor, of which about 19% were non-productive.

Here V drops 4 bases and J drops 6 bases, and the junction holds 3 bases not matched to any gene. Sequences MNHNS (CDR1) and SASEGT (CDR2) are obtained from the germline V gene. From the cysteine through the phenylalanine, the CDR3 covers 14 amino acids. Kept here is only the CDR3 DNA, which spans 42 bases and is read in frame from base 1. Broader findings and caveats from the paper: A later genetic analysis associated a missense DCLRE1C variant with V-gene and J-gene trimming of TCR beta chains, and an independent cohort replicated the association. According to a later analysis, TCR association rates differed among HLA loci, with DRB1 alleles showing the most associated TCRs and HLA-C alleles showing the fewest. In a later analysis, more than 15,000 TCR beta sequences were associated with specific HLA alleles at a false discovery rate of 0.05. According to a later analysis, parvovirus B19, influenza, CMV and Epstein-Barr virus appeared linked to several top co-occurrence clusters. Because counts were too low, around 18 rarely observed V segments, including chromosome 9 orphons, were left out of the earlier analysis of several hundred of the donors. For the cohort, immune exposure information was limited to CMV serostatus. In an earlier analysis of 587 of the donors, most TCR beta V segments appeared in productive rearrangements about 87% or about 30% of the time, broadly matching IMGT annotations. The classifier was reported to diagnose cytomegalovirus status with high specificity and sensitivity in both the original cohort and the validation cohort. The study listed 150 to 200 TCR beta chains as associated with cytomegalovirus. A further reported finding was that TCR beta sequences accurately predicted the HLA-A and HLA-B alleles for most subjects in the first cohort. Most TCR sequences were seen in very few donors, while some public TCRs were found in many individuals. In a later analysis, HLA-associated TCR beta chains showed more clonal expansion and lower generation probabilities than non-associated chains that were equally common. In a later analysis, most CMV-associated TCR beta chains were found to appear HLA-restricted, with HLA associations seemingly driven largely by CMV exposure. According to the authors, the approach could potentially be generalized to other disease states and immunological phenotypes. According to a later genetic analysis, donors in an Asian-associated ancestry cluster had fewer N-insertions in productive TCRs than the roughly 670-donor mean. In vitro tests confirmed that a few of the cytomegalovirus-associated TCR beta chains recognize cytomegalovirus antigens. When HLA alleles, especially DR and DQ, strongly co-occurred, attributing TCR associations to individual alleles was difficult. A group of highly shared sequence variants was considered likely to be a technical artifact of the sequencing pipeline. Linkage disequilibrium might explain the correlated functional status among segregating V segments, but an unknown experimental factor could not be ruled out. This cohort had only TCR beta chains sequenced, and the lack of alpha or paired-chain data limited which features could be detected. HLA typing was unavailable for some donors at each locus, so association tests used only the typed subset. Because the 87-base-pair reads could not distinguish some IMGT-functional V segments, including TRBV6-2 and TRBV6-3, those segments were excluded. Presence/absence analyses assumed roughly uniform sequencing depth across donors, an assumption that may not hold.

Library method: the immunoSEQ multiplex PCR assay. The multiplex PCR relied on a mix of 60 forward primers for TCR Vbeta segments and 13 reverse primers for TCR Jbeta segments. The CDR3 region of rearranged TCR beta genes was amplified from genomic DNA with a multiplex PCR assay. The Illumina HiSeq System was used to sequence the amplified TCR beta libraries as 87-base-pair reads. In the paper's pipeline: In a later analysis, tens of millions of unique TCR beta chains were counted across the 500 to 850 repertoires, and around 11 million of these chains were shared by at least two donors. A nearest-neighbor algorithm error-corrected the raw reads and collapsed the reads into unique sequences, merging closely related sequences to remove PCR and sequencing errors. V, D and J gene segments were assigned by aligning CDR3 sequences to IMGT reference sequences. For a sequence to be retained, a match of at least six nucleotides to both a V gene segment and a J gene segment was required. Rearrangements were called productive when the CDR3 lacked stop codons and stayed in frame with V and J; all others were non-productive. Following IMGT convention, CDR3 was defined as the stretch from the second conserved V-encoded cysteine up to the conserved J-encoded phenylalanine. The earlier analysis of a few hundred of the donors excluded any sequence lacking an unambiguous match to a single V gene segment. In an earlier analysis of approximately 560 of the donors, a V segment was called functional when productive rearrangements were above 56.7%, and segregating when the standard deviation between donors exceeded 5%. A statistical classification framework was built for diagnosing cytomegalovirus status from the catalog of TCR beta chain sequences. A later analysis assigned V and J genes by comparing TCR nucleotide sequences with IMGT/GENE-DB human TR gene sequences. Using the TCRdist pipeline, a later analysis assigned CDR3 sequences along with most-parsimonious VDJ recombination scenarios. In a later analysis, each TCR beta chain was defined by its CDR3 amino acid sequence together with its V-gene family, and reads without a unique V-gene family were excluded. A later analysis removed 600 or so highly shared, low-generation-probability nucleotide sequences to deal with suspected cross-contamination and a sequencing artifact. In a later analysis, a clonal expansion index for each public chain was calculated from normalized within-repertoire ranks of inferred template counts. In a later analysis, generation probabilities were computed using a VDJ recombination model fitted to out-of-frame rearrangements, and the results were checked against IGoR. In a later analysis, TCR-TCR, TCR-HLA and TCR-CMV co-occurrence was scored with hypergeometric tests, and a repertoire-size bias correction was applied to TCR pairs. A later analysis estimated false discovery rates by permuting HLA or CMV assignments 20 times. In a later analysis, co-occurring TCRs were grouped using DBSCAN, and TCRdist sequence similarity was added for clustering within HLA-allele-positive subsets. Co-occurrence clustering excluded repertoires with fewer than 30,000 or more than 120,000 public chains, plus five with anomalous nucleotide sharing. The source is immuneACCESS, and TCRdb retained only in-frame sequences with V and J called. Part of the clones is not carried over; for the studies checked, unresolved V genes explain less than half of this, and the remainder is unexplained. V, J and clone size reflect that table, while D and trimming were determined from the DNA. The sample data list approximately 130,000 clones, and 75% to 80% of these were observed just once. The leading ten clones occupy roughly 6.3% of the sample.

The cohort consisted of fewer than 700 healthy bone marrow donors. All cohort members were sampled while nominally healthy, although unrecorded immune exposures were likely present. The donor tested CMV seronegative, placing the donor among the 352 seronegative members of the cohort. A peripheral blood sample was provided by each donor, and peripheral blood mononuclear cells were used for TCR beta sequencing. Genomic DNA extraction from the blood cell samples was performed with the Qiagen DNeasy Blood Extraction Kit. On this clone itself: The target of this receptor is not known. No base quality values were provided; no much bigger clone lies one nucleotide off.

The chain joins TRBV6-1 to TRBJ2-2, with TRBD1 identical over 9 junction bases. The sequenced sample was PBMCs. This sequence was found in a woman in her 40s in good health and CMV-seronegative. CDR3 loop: CASSGRQGAGELFF. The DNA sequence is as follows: TGTGCCAGCAGTGGCCGACAGGGGGCCGGGGAGCTGTTTTTT.